Below, 3 T cell receptor beta chains from the same sample are listed, as sequenced in a study of blood T cells in healthy people across ages. It was with a sample-barcoded 5' primer and a J-beta primer mix that a second PCR of roughly 7 to 12 cycles was run. TCRdb redid the calling of the 5' RACE reads with MiXCR, one entry per CDR3 protein. The table lists around 1,700,000 distinct CDR3 sequences, over 25% of them singletons. Sequencing input: blood. The receptors come from a woman between 25 and 40 years old in good health.

This clonotype was seen only a few times. The chain's CDR3 is CSAREQGTNEKLFF. The DNA of the CDR3 is TGCAGTGCTAGGGAACAGGGGACTAATGAAAAACTGTTTTTT. The chain combines TRBV20-1 with TRBJ1-4; TRBD1 matches 7 bases. From germline, CDR1 is DFQATT and CDR2 SNEGSKA (reference sequence). The V gene end was trimmed by 3 bases and the J gene end by 2 bases; junction bases not matched to a gene: 3. The CDR3 covers 14 residues.

In regard to this clonotype: A much larger clone differs from this one at a single base, so this may be a read error. The rearrangement links TRBV7-3 to TRBJ2-7, with a possible D match to TRBD2 (6 bases). V was pared by 10 bases and J by 1 base, with 17 bases between. The CDR3 loop spans 14 amino acids. CDR1 is SGHTA, CDR2 FQGTGA, per germline. The CDR3 protein is CAKDSRGESYEQYF. The CDR3 nucleotides are TGTGCCAAGGACTCGCGGGGCGAATCCTACGAGCAGTACTTC.

The chain couples TRBV5-5 to TRBJ2-2; unclear D gene. This CDR3 is 14 amino acids long. CDR1 and CDR2 from the germline V gene are SGHKS and YYEKEE (reference sequence). V lost 4 bases, J lost 6 bases, and 13 bases lay in between. Here the CDR3 DNA reads TGTGCCAGCAGCCCGCCGGAGATTCCCGGGGAGCTGTTTTTT. Protein product: CASSPPEIPGELFF.